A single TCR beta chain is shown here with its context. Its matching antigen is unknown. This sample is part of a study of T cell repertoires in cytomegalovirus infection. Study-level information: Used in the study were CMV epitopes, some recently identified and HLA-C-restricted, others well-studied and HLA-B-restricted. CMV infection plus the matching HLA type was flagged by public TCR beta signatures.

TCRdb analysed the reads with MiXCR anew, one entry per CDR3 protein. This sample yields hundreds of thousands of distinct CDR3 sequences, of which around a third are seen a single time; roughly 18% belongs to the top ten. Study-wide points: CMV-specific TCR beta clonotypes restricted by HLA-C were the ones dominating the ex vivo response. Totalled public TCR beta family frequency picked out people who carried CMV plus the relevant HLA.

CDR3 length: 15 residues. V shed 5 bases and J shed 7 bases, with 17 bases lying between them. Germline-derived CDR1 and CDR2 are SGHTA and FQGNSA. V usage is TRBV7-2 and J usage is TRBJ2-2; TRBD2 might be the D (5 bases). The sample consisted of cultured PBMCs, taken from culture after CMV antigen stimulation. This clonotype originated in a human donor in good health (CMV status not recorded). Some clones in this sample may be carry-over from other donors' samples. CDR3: CASSGRGYPGGELFF. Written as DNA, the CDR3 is TGTGCCAGCAGCGGTAGAGGGTATCCTGGCGGGGAGCTGTTTTTT.